This TCR beta chain was sequenced in a study of cytomegalovirus exposure and HLA in healthy donors. Libraries were prepared by immunoSEQ multiplex PCR; TCRdb keeps only in-frame clonotypes and omits some of them. The profile shows about 280,000 clones, around 86% of them singletons. The CDR3 runs 14 residues. The V end was cut by 2 bases, the J end by 8 bases, with 11 bases between. Germline loops: CDR1 SGDLS, CDR2 YYNGEE. Study-wide results and caveats: Cytomegalovirus-associated status was assigned to fewer than 200 TCR beta chains. The majority of TCR sequences were rare, yet some public TCRs appeared in many donors. Reports indicated that the classifier achieved high specificity and sensitivity in diagnosing cytomegalovirus status.

As for this clone: Its antigen remains unknown.

The study drew the donors from its roughly 110-subject validation cohort, separate from the 666-subject first cohort. The sequenced sample was PBMCs. The sequence derives from a woman younger than 30 in good health and CMV-seronegative. The chain combines TRBV9 with TRBJ1-6; D is perhaps TRBD1 (6 bases). The CDR3 reads CASSVWDTHSPLHF. The DNA for the CDR3 is TGTGCCAGCAGCGTCTGGGACACGCATTCACCCCTCCACTTT.